The 26 T cell receptor beta chains listed next were all sequenced from one sample in a study of T cells in localized non-small cell lung cancer. Assay used: immunoSEQ multiplex PCR; TCRdb lists only in-frame clones, some missing. The table lists 25,000 to 35,000 clones, under 95% of them singletons, with around 0.66% in the top ten. Sequencing used peripheral blood, obtained before any cancer treatment. Every receptor here comes from a woman aged 35-75 years with stage I lung adenocarcinoma.

V and J are TRBV5-1 and TRBJ1-2; tentative D call: TRBD1 (6 bases). CDR3 size: 14 residues. Trimming shortened V by 7 bases and J by 5 bases, and 18 bases separated the two germline ends. CDR1 is SGHRS and CDR2 is YFSETQ in the germline V gene. Here the CDR3 DNA reads TGCGCCAGCCGGACAGCGTTTATGGGATATGGCTACACCTTC. Translated: CASRTAFMGYGYTF.

This clone was seen just once. V gene TRBV18 combines with J gene TRBJ2-7, with D maybe TRBD2 (6 bases). The germline V gene encodes CDR1 KGHSH and CDR2 LQKENI. CDR3 length: 18 residues. V was clipped by 3 bases and J by 5 bases, with 26 bases between them. The chain's CDR3 is CASSPLGPFRGSENEQYF. The CDR3 DNA is TGTGCCAGCTCACCGTTGGGTCCTTTTCGGGGGAGCGAGAACGAGCAGTACTTC.

The rearrangement links TRBV9 to TRBJ1-1, with D possibly matching TRBD1 (5 bases). V was pared by 1 base and J by 5 bases, with 15 bases between. Germline CDR1 SGDLS, CDR2 YYNGEE. This CDR3 has 15 residues. The CDR3 DNA is TGTGCCAGCAGCGTATACGAGGGGAGAGAGACTGAAGCTTTCTTT. Residues: CASSVYEGRETEAFF.

V usage is TRBV5-6 and J usage is TRBJ1-1; a possible D gene is TRBD1 (6 bases). CDR1 is SGHDT, CDR2 YYEEEE, per germline. There are 13 residues in the CDR3. V lost 4 bases and J lost 2, with 9 bases in between. CDR3 sequence (DNA): TGTGCCAGCAGCCCTGGGACAAACACTGAAGCTTTCTTT. Its translation: CASSPGTNTEAFF.

This clone was observed a few times. The V and J genes are TRBV6-5 and TRBJ2-7, with D possibly being TRBD1 or TRBD2 (5 bases each). Germline CDR1 MNHEY, CDR2 SVGAGI. The CDR3 has 15 amino acids. Trimming took 2 bases from V and 5 from J, leaving 16 bases between them. Here the CDR3 reads CASSYAGTASDEQYF. CDR3 in DNA: TGTGCCAGCAGTTACGCCGGGACGGCCTCTGACGAGCAGTACTTC.

A single count supports this clone. V gene TRBV18 combines with J gene TRBJ1-1; maybe TRBD1 (5 bases). This CDR3 has 15 residues. The germline CDR1 and CDR2 sequences are KGHSH and LQKENI. Trimming removed 0 bases from V and 7 bases from J, with 15 bases in between. The CDR3 DNA reads TGTGCCAGCTCACCACCGGGACGGGGGAGGGGTGAAGCTTTCTTT. It codes for CASSPPGRGRGEAFF. The variable domain in full, with the rest retrieved from reference TRBV18 and TRBJ1-1, is NAGVMQNPRHLVRRRGQEARLRCSPMKGHSHVYWYRQLPEEGLKFMVYLQKENIIDESGMPKERFSAEFPKEGPSILRIQQVVRGDSAAYFCASSPPGRGRGEAFFGQGTRLTVV.

The gene calls are TRBV6-1 and TRBJ1-5; tentative D call: TRBD1 (6 bases). V lost 4 bases and J 4 bases, leaving 8 bases between the germline ends. Germline values: CDR1 MNHNS, CDR2 SASEGT. The CDR3 covers 13 residues. As DNA, the CDR3 is TGTGCCAGCAGTGGGACAGCGAATCAGCCCCAGCATTTT. This sequence encodes CASSGTANQPQHF.

The chain couples TRBV11-2 to TRBJ1-2; D is unclear. V gave up 1 base and J gave up 7 bases, with 7 bases separating them. Germline CDR1 and CDR2: SGHAT and FQNNGV. The CDR3 sequence is 12 residues long. CDR3 sequence (DNA): TGTGCCAGCAGCTTAGGGGTTACTGGCTACACCTTC. It translates to CASSLGVTGYTF. Based on the CDR3 plus reference TRBV11-2 and TRBJ1-2, the full variable domain is EAGVAQSPRYKIIEKRQSVAFWCNPISGHATLYWYQQILGQGPKLLIQFQNNGVVDDSQLPKDRFSAERLKGVDSTLKIQPAKLEDSAVYLCASSLGVTGYTFGSGTRLTVV.

J is TRBJ2-3 and V is TRBV7-6; 10 bases line up with TRBD2. The J segment lost 3 bases and the V segment lost 4 bases, leaving 7 bases of the junction unmatched. The CDR3 loop spans 16 amino acids. CDR1 and CDR2 (germline): SGHVS, FNYEAQ. The CDR3 loop reads CASSSPSGRGTDTQYF. DNA for the CDR3: TGTGCCAGCAGCTCCCCAAGCGGGAGGGGGACAGATACGCAGTATTTT.

This clone was detected only a few times. The V and J genes are TRBV27 and TRBJ2-2; no clear D. Trimming took off 2 bases at V and 7 bases at J, with 8 bases between the two ends. Germline-derived CDR1 and CDR2 are MNHEY and SMNVEV (reference sequence). CDR3 length: 13 amino acids. The CDR3, as DNA: TGTGCCAGCAGTTTAGGTGCGGTCGGGGAGCTGTTTTTT. Its protein is CASSLGAVGELFF.

This chain joins TRBV9 and TRBJ1-3; the D gene is possibly TRBD1 (5 bases). This CDR3 spans 14 amino acids. Germline V gene sequence: CDR1 SGDLS, CDR2 YYNGEE. V shed 3 bases and J shed 7 bases, with 14 bases lying between them. The CDR3 sequence: CASSGLGGYNTIYF. CDR3 nucleotide sequence: TGTGCCAGCAGCGGCCTTGGGGGGTATAACACCATATATTTT.

The chain employs TRBV11-2 and TRBJ2-5, with TRBD1 as a possible D gene (6 bases). The CDR3 has 13 residues. Trimming shortened V by 5 bases and J by 4 bases, and 11 bases separated the two germline ends. Germline V CDR1 and CDR2: SGHAT, FQNNGV. CDR3 sequence: CASSPDRGETQYF. The CDR3 coding sequence is TGTGCCAGCAGCCCGGACAGAGGAGAGACCCAGTACTTC. Complete variable domain (other parts from reference TRBV11-2 and TRBJ2-5): EAGVAQSPRYKIIEKRQSVAFWCNPISGHATLYWYQQILGQGPKLLIQFQNNGVVDDSQLPKDRFSAERLKGVDSTLKIQPAKLEDSAVYLCASSPDRGETQYFGPGTRLLVL.

The chain recombines TRBV7-3 with TRBJ1-1; 7 nucleotides agree with TRBD1. CDR3 size: 16 residues. The trim removed 5 bases at V and 6 bases at J, leaving 15 bases unmatched. Germline V gene sequence: CDR1 SGHTA, CDR2 FQGTGA. CDR3 DNA: TGTGCCAGCAGCCTCATCCCGTTACAGGGGTCGGCTGAAGCTTTCTTT. Its translation: CASSLIPLQGSAEAFF.

This rearrangement joins TRBV7-9 to TRBJ1-2, with 7 bases matching TRBD1. The ends lost 3 bases at V and 7 bases at J; junction bases unmatched: 8. This CDR3 has 14 residues. Germline assignment: CDR1 SEHNR and CDR2 FQNEAQ (reference sequence). The CDR3 here is CASSFAQGSLGYTF. CDR3 sequence (DNA): TGTGCCAGCAGCTTCGCACAGGGGAGTCTTGGCTACACCTTC.

This clone was picked up one time. CDR3 coding DNA: TGCGCCAGCAGCTCCGAAGTCGGGACTGAAGCTTTCTTT. This sequence encodes CASSSEVGTEAFF. The chain uses TRBV5-1 and TRBJ1-1; D is undetermined. V shed 3 bases and J shed 5 bases, with 11 bases lying between them. This CDR3 comprises 13 residues. The germline V gene encodes CDR1 SGHRS and CDR2 YFSETQ.

The CDR3 sequence is CASSPSPSDYGYTF. CDR3 nucleotides: TGTGCCAGCAGCCCATCGCCATCTGACTATGGCTACACCTTC. The chain has TRBV7-3 and TRBJ1-2; D remains unclear. Per the germline V gene, CDR1 is SGHTA and CDR2 is FQGTGA. Trimming removed 5 bases at V and 3 bases at J, with 13 bases between. The CDR3 is 14 amino acids.

The chain uses TRBV5-8 and TRBJ1-2, with 11 nucleotides matching TRBD1. Per the germline V gene, CDR1 is SGHTS and CDR2 is YDEGEE. The CDR3 is 13 residues long. Trimming took 1 base from V and 12 from J; bases not matched to a gene: 5. The DNA of the CDR3 is TGTGCCAGCAGCTTGCGGGACAGGGGGTCCAACACCTTC. It translates to CASSLRDRGSNTF.

On this clone itself: A junction boundary mismatches the germline segment, possibly from a read error. This sequence joins TRBV19 and TRBJ2-4; D may correspond to TRBD1 or TRBD2 (6 bases each). The CDR3 contains 14 residues. The germline CDR1 and CDR2 sequences are LNHDA and SQIVND (reference sequence). The CDR3 DNA sequence: TGTGCCAGTAGTCTGGTGGGGGGCAACGGCGTCCCGAACTTC. Its protein product is CASSLVGGNGVPNF.

This clone was counted once. The chain links TRBV11-2 to TRBJ2-1; 11 nucleotides line up with TRBD2. This CDR3 region has 16 residues. Germline V gene data show CDR1 as SGHAT and CDR2 as FQNNGV. The V segment lost 3 bases and the J segment 7 bases; nucleotides outside the gene matches: 8. The CDR3 DNA sequence: TGTGCCAGCAGCTTTCTGACTAGCGGGATATGGAATGAGCAGTTCTTC. This codes for CASSFLTSGIWNEQFF.

The chain couples TRBV19 to TRBJ1-4; the match to TRBD1 covers 7 bases. Trimming took 1 base from V and 8 from J; bases not matched to a gene: 10. CDR1 is LNHDA and CDR2 is SQIVND in the germline V gene (reference sequence). The length of the CDR3 is 16 residues. The CDR3 here is CASSIVQGVVGEKLFF. The CDR3 DNA reads TGTGCCAGTAGTATAGTCCAGGGGGTAGTAGGCGAAAAACTGTTTTTT.

V and J are TRBV7-2 and TRBJ1-6, with D tentatively TRBD1 (6 bases). V lost 1 base, J lost 8 bases, and 12 bases lay in between. The CDR3 has 15 residues. Germline V CDR1 and CDR2: SGHTA, FQGNSA. CDR3 in DNA: TGTGCCAGCAGCTTAGAGAGGGGGACCTATTCACCCCTCCACTTT. It yields the protein CASSLERGTYSPLHF.

This clone is a singleton in its sample. This sample also contains other DNA sequences that code for the same CDR3. The rearrangement uses TRBV7-2 and TRBJ1-6, with a possible D match to TRBD1 (5 bases). The CDR3 has 17 residues. The germline gives CDR1 SGHTA, CDR2 FQGNSA. Trimming removed 0 bases at V and 0 bases at J, with 9 bases between. In DNA, the CDR3 is TGTGCCAGCAGCTTAGCGGCGCAGGGCTCCTATAATTCACCCCTCCACTTT. Its translation is CASSLAAQGSYNSPLHF.

The rearrangement joins TRBV6-6 to TRBJ1-2, with 8 bases aligning to TRBD1. The germline gives CDR1 MNHNY, CDR2 SVGAGI (reference sequence). This CDR3 has 15 residues. The J segment lost 6 bases and the V segment lost 2 bases, leaving 8 bases of the junction unmatched. Here the CDR3 DNA reads TGTGCCAGCAGTTACCCTGGACAGGGTTGGGATGGCTACACCTTC. It codes for CASSYPGQGWDGYTF.

The rearrangement joins TRBV19 to TRBJ2-1, with TRBD2 matching over 10 bases. J was trimmed by 6 bases and V by 3 bases; bases with no gene match: 5. Germline loops: CDR1 LNHDA, CDR2 SQIVND (reference sequence). The length of the CDR3 is 15 residues. In DNA form, the CDR3 reads TGTGCCAGTAGTATTTTCACTAGCGGGGCCAATGAGCAGTTCTTC. It translates to CASSIFTSGANEQFF.

In regard to this clone: One junction end disagrees with the germline gene, perhaps due to a read error. The DNA for the CDR3 is TGTGCCAGCAGCCAGACAGGGTTTAATAAAAAACTGTTTTTT. Its protein is CASSQTGFNKKLFF. The genes are TRBV7-9 and TRBJ1-4; 7 positions agree with TRBD1. CDR3 length: 14 amino acids. Germline V lookup: CDR1 SEHNR, CDR2 FQNEAQ (reference sequence).

The chain is built from TRBV28 and TRBJ1-2; D not certain. V dropped 2 bases and J dropped 4 bases, with 5 bases sitting between them. Germline-derived CDR1 and CDR2 are MDHEN and SYDVKM. This CDR3 comprises 12 residues. The CDR3 DNA follows: TGTGCCAGCAGTTTAAATACCTATGGCTACACCTTC. Protein sequence: CASSLNTYGYTF.